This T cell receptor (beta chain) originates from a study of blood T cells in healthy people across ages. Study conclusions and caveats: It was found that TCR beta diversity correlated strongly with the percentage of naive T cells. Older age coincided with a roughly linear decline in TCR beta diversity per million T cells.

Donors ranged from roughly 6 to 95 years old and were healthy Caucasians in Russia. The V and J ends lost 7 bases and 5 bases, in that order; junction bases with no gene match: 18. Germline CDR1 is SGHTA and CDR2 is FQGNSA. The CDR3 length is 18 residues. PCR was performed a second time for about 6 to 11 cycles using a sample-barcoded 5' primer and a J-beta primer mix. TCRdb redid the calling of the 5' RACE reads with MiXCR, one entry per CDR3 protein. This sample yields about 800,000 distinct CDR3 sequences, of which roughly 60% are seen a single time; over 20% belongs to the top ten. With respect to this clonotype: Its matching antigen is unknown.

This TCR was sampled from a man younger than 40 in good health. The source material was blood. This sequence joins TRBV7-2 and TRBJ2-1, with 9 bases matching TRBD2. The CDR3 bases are TGTGCCAGCACCATTTGGCCTAGCGGGATGGTCAGGCACAATGAGCAGTTCTTC. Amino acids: CASTIWPSGMVRHNEQFF.